Below, 32 T cell receptor beta chains from the same sample are listed, as sequenced in a study of T-cell reconstitution after alpha-beta-depleted transplantation in children (dated by TCRdb to the mid-2010s). Broader findings and caveats from the paper: Over subsequent months, a decline in hyperexpanded clone frequencies was noted, and after one year, T-cell counts and TCRbeta diversity were mostly ascribed to newly produced T cells.

These TCRs are of unknown antigen specificity. What this sample's treatment or condition label stands for: allogeneic hematopoietic cell transplantation with graft depleted of TCRalphabeta T cells and CD19 B cells. The protocol used for the library was PCR. TCRdb shows the sequencer as Illumina HiSeq 2500. TCR library preparation used molecular barcoding, with unique molecular identifiers applied to normalize quantification of the TCRbeta repertoire. TCRdb reprocessed the public reads (quality trimming at Q25 with fastp, clone calling with MiXCR) and kept in-frame beta chains. Every distinct CDR3 protein forms one entry, paired with its most common genes and DNA. This sample comprises fewer than 350,000 distinct CDR3 sequences, just over 7.5% of them detected only once. Approximately 9.6% of the sample rests with the top ten. The sequences come from peripheral blood, collected 360 days after TCRalphabeta/CD19-depleted stem cell transplant. Receptors originate from a female patient aged 2-9 years who had a stem cell transplant for Fanconi anemia, so the T cells may come from the graft donor.

This clonotype was detected ten times or more. The genes are TRBV4-3 and TRBJ1-6, with D unclear. The CDR3 totals 15 residues. Trimming removed 0 bases at V and 8 bases at J, with 11 bases between. Germline assignment: CDR1 LGHNA and CDR2 YSLEER. The CDR3 is CASSQDYETYSPLHF. The CDR3 region has the DNA TGCGCCAGCAGCCAAGATTATGAGACGTATTCACCCCTCCACTTT.

This clonotype was seen a handful of times. The chain has TRBV5-1 and TRBJ1-3; D gene ambiguous. The germline V gene has CDR1 SGHRS and CDR2 YFSETQ. Trimming stripped 0 bases from V and 2 bases from J, with 9 bases between. This CDR3 contains 15 residues. The CDR3 DNA reads TGCGCCAGCAGCTTGGCTCAGCCAACTGGAAACACCATATATTTT. Protein product: CASSLAQPTGNTIYF.

This clonotype was detected many times. The J gene is TRBJ2-2, the V gene TRBV28; 7 bases map to TRBD1. The CDR3 extends over 14 amino acids. The germline V gene encodes CDR1 MDHEN and CDR2 SYDVKM. V dropped 9 bases and J dropped 3; count of bases not matched to a gene: 7. The CDR3 loop reads CASAGGGDTGELFF. Written as DNA, the CDR3 is TGTGCCAGTGCAGGGGGTGGGGACACCGGGGAGCTGTTTTTT.

This clonotype has just a few counts. CDR3 loop: CASSLRGTPLYGYTF. CDR3 coding DNA: TGTGCCAGCAGTTTAAGGGGGACTCCCCTTTATGGCTACACCTTC. The J gene is TRBJ1-2, the V gene TRBV28, with D possibly TRBD1 on 6 matching bases. CDR1 and CDR2 from the germline V gene are MDHEN and SYDVKM. This CDR3 region has 15 residues. V lost 2 bases, J lost 5 bases, and 15 bases lay in between.

This clonotype was counted many times. The chain employs TRBV4-1 and TRBJ2-1; D unresolved. The CDR3 is 16 residues long. CDR1 and CDR2 (germline): MGHRA, YSYEKL. Deletions cut 1 base from V and 5 bases from J, with 15 bases between. The CDR3 DNA reads as TGCGCCAGCAGCCAAGCGGCAGCGTTCAGTGACAATGAGCAGTTCTTC. Translation gives CASSQAAAFSDNEQFF.

CDR3 in DNA: TGTGCCAGCAGCAAAGGGACAGGGGGCTACGAGCAGTACTTC. It codes for CASSKGTGGYEQYF. The V call is TRBV21-1, the J call TRBJ2-7; TRBD1 was called by the table and not checked on the DNA. TRBV21-1 is classified as a pseudogene. This CDR3 has 14 amino acids.

This clonotype was counted ten times or more. As DNA, the CDR3 is TGTGCCACCAGTGAAAAGGTATCGGATCAGCCCCAGCATTTT. It is translated as CATSEKVSDQPQHF. The V and J genes are TRBV24-1 and TRBJ1-5; no firm D call. The ends were cut back, 4 bases at V and 5 bases at J, with 11 bases in the middle. The CDR3 length is 14 residues. Germline CDR1 reads KGHDR; CDR2 reads SFDVKD.

CDR3 DNA sequence: TGTGCCAGTACCACCAGGGGAAGGGAGGAGACCCAGTACTTC. Amino acid sequence: CASTTRGREETQYF. V is TRBV2 and J is TRBJ2-5; tentative D call: TRBD1 (6 bases). The CDR3 is 14 amino acids. The V and J ends lost 9 bases and 5 bases respectively, with 19 bases between them. Germline CDR1 SNHLY, CDR2 FYNNEI. The full variable domain, with the rest looked up from reference TRBV2 and TRBJ2-5, is EPEVTQTPSHQVTQMGQEVILRCVPISNHLYFYWYRQILGQKVEFLVSFYNNEISEKSEIFDDQFSVERPDGSNFTLKIRSTKLEDSAMYFCASTTRGREETQYFGPGTRLLVL.

This chain uses TRBV7-9 with TRBJ1-3, with TRBD1 identical over 7 bases. Germline V lookup: CDR1 SEHNR, CDR2 FQNEAQ (reference sequence). The CDR3 consists of 17 residues. The ends lost 5 bases at V and 4 bases at J; junction bases unmatched: 14. Here the CDR3 reads CASSHSLTQGSGNTIYF. The CDR3 bases are TGTGCCAGCAGCCACTCACTAACACAGGGGTCAGGAAACACCATATATTTT.

Ten or more counts support this clonotype. The V call is TRBV11-2, the J call TRBJ1-6; no reliable D call. The CDR3 has 18 residues. Germline lookup yields CDR1 SGHAT and CDR2 FQNNGV. V lost 2 bases and J lost 8, with 22 bases in between. The CDR3, as DNA: TGTGCCAGCAGCTTAAGTACAACAAGATTGTGGTTGGATTCACCCCTCCACTTT. This translates into CASSLSTTRLWLDSPLHF.

This clonotype was recorded many times. The chain combines TRBV7-2 with TRBJ2-4, with unresolved D. V was pared by 5 bases and J by 0 bases, with 11 bases between. Germline V gene data show CDR1 as SGHTA and CDR2 as FQGNSA. CDR3 length: 15 amino acids. The CDR3 protein is CASSAPDLAKNIQYF. For the CDR3, the DNA is TGTGCCAGCAGCGCCCCAGACTTAGCCAAAAACATTCAGTACTTC.

The CDR3 DNA reads as TGTGCCAGCAGAAGCCGGTCCGGCAGGGCTTACAATGAGCAGTTCTTC. Amino acids: CASRSRSGRAYNEQFF. This chain connects TRBV11-2 to TRBJ2-1; weak D call: TRBD1 (5 bases). The CDR3 runs 16 residues. Germline CDR1 is SGHAT and CDR2 is FQNNGV. V was trimmed by 6 bases and J by 4 bases, leaving 19 bases between them.

This clonotype was seen at least ten times. J is TRBJ2-1 and V is TRBV20-1; D ambiguous. Between the trimmed V and J ends, which lost 5 bases and 8 bases, there was a span of 10 bases. From germline, CDR1 is DFQATT and CDR2 SNEGSKA (reference sequence). CDR3 size: 11 residues. CDR3 DNA sequence: TGCAGTGCTTCCCTGTGGGATGAGCAGTTCTTC. Its protein product is CSASLWDEQFF.

There are many counts of this clonotype. The chain carries TRBV5-1 and TRBJ2-3; TRBD1 agrees at 8 bases. This CDR3 is 15 amino acids long. V lost 3 bases and J lost 0; bases outside the gene matches: 3. Per germline, CDR1 SGHRS and CDR2 YFSETQ. CDR3 protein: CASSSYRGSTDTQYF. CDR3 sequence (DNA): TGCGCCAGCAGCTCCTACAGGGGGAGCACAGATACGCAGTATTTT. The variable domain in full, completed from reference TRBV5-1 and TRBJ2-3, reads KAGVTQTPRYLIKTRGQQVTLSCSPISGHRSVSWYQQTPGQGLQFLFEYFSETQRNKGNFPGRFSGRQFSNSRSEMNVSTLELGDSALYLCASSSYRGSTDTQYFGPGTRLTVL.

The V call is TRBV3-1, the J call TRBJ1-6; D is uncertain. The V end was cut by 0 bases, the J end by 9 bases, with 3 bases between. Germline assignment: CDR1 LGHDT and CDR2 YNNKEL (reference sequence). CDR3 length equals 12 residues. The CDR3 region is CASSQEASPLHF. The CDR3, as DNA: TGTGCCAGCAGCCAAGAGGCTTCACCCCTCCACTTT.

This clonotype was seen at least ten times. This chain links TRBV5-1 with TRBJ2-3; TRBD1 or TRBD2 may be the D gene (5 bases each). The CDR3 runs 14 residues. Trimming removed 0 bases from V and 3 bases from J, with 8 bases in between. Germline-derived CDR1 and CDR2 are SGHRS and YFSETQ. As DNA, the CDR3 is TGCGCCAGCAGCTTGGACGAGGGGACAGATACGCAGTATTTT. Translated, it gives CASSLDEGTDTQYF.

This clonotype was detected ten times or more. The chain joins TRBV7-9 to TRBJ1-1; D ambiguous. The V gene's germline CDR1 is SEHNR and CDR2 FQNEAQ (reference sequence). This CDR3 comprises 16 residues. Trimming shortened V by 1 base and J by 1 base, and 13 bases separated the two germline ends. The CDR3 region has the DNA TGTGCCAGCAGCTTAGGGAGCCTGGTGAAGAACACTGAAGCTTTCTTT. This translates into CASSLGSLVKNTEAFF.

This clonotype was counted at least ten times. The chain has TRBV5-1 and TRBJ2-1; D not resolved. This CDR3 comprises 14 residues. Per germline, CDR1 SGHRS and CDR2 YFSETQ. V lost 0 bases, J lost 0 bases, and 4 bases lay in between. The CDR3 loop is CASSLERSYNEQFF. The CDR3 DNA reads as TGCGCCAGCAGCTTGGAACGCTCCTACAATGAGCAGTTCTTC.

Only a few counts were recorded for this clonotype. This chain joins TRBV11-1 and TRBJ2-5, with D hard to call. The CDR3 extends over 17 amino acids. In germline, CDR1 is SGHAT, CDR2 FQDESV (reference sequence). Trimming left V 5 bases short and J 8 bases short, with 27 bases between. The CDR3 is CASSGPRSSPHRGTQYF. The CDR3 coding sequence is TGTGCCAGCAGCGGTCCACGGAGTTCTCCCCACCGAGGTACCCAGTACTTC.

The rearrangement uses TRBV30 and TRBJ1-2; D is uncertain. Germline loops: CDR1 GTSNPN, CDR2 SVGIG (reference sequence). CDR3 length: 12 amino acids. V shed 4 bases and J shed 4 bases, with 10 bases lying between them. The CDR3 reads CAWNREGYGYTF. Written as DNA, the CDR3 is TGTGCCTGGAATAGGGAGGGCTATGGCTACACCTTC.

The table lists this clonotype with many counts. The rearrangement uses TRBV7-2 and TRBJ1-2; tentative D call: TRBD1 (5 bases). The ends were cut back, 3 bases at V and 8 bases at J, with 10 bases in the middle. The CDR3 runs 12 residues. CDR1 and CDR2 (germline): SGHTA, FQGNSA. The CDR3 region is CASSFAREGYTF. The DNA of the CDR3 is TGTGCCAGCAGCTTTGCCAGGGAAGGCTACACCTTC.

This clonotype was seen repeatedly, ten times or more. This sequence joins TRBV28 and TRBJ1-2, with D tentatively TRBD1 (6 bases). The CDR3 spans 13 residues. CDR1 and CDR2 from the germline V gene are MDHEN and SYDVKM. V was cut by 6 bases and J by 5 bases, with 13 bases left in between. The CDR3 is CASRRQVGYGYTF. DNA of the CDR3: TGTGCCAGCAGGCGACAGGTTGGATATGGCTACACCTTC.

In this sample, this clonotype turned up many times. The chain couples TRBV20-1 to TRBJ2-5; 12 bases agree with TRBD2. Germline-derived CDR1 and CDR2 are DFQATT and SNEGSKA (reference sequence). The CDR3 runs 14 residues. The V gene end was trimmed by 3 bases and the J gene end by 4 bases; junction bases not matched to a gene: 3. CDR3 amino acids: CSASLAGGRETQYF. CDR3 coding DNA: TGCAGTGCTAGCCTAGCGGGAGGGCGAGAGACCCAGTACTTC.

This clonotype came up many times. This sequence joins TRBV15 and TRBJ2-5, with 7 bases identical to TRBD1. The CDR3 length is 16 residues. The germline V gene encodes CDR1 LNHNV and CDR2 YYDKDF (reference sequence). V lost 0 bases, J lost 5 bases, and 9 bases stayed unmatched. The CDR3 reads CATSRDERGGEETQYF. The CDR3 nucleotides read TGTGCCACCAGCAGAGATGAACGAGGGGGCGAGGAGACCCAGTACTTC.

This clonotype showed up just a few times. This rearrangement joins TRBV7-9 to TRBJ1-4; D is uncertain. Trimming pared 5 bases from V and 4 bases from J, leaving 11 bases between. Germline V gene data show CDR1 as SEHNR and CDR2 as FQNEAQ (reference sequence). This CDR3 contains 14 residues. CDR3 residues: CASSLRELNEKLFF. CDR3 bases: TGTGCCAGCAGCCTCCGGGAACTTAATGAAAAACTGTTTTTT.

The J gene is TRBJ1-3, the V gene TRBV5-1, with a possible D match to TRBD1 (6 bases). Germline CDR1 and CDR2: SGHRS and YFSETQ. This CDR3 region has 14 residues. Trimming shortened V by 5 bases and J by 0 bases, and 9 bases separated the two germline ends. The CDR3 loop reads CASREGVSGNTIYF. The DNA of the CDR3 is TGCGCCAGCAGAGAGGGGGTCTCTGGAAACACCATATATTTT.

In this sample, this clonotype turned up many times. The chain joins TRBV7-9 to TRBJ1-6; 9 bases align to TRBD1. Germline-derived CDR1 and CDR2 are SEHNR and FQNEAQ (reference sequence). The CDR3 has 17 residues. With V trimmed by 4 bases and J by 7 bases, 11 bases remained unmatched. In DNA form, the CDR3 reads TGTGCCAGCAGCTCCAAGACAGGGGGTGATTACAATTCACCCCTCCACTTT. Its translation is CASSSKTGGDYNSPLHF.

This clonotype was seen at least ten times. The J gene is TRBJ2-7, the V gene TRBV20-1; 9 bases line up with TRBD1. The trim removed 6 bases at V and 1 base at J, leaving 10 bases unmatched. The germline gives CDR1 DFQATT, CDR2 SNEGSKA (reference sequence). The CDR3 runs to 15 residues. This CDR3 is CSAPTPGQGSYEQYF. The DNA of the CDR3 is TGCAGTGCGCCAACTCCGGGACAGGGATCCTACGAGCAGTACTTC.

This clonotype is a singleton in its sample. This chain links TRBV2 with TRBJ2-1; possibly TRBD2 for D (6 bases). Germline V gene lookup returns CDR1 SNHLY and CDR2 FYNNEI. CDR3 length: 15 residues. Trimming removed 3 bases from V and 4 bases from J, with 13 bases in between. This CDR3 reads CASSEPTSLYNEQFF. The CDR3 nucleotides are TGTGCCAGCAGTGAGCCCACTAGCCTTTACAATGAGCAGTTCTTC.

This clonotype was detected ten times or more. The V call is TRBV21-1, the J call TRBJ2-7; the table's TRBD1 call for D was not verified on the DNA. TRBV21-1 is marked as a pseudogene. CDR3 length: 12 amino acids. The CDR3 sequence is CAQEGVEYEQYV. The CDR3 DNA reads as TGTGCCCAAGAGGGGGTGGAATACGAGCAGTACGTC.

Note on this clonotype: This may be a read error: a much more frequent sequence differs by one nucleotide. V usage is TRBV20-1 and J usage is TRBJ2-5; D remains unclear. V gave up 5 bases and J gave up 1 base, with 11 bases separating them. There are 13 residues in the CDR3. Germline V CDR1 and CDR2: DFQATT, SNEGSKA (reference sequence). The CDR3 DNA reads TGCAGTGCTGAGGAACATGGCCAAGAGACCCAGTACTTC. Amino acids: CSAEEHGQETQYF.

This clonotype was detected a few times. The chain employs TRBV7-2 and TRBJ2-5; maybe TRBD2 (5 bases). Between the trimmed V and J ends, which lost 3 bases and 5 bases, there was a span of 10 bases. Per the germline V gene, CDR1 is SGHTA and CDR2 is FQGNSA. This CDR3 comprises 13 residues. CDR3 amino acids: CASSFKGAETQYF. For the CDR3, the DNA is TGTGCCAGCAGCTTTAAGGGAGCGGAGACCCAGTACTTC.